One and the same sample provided the 6 T cell receptor beta chains below, sequenced in a study of blood T cell repertoires in COVID-19. Clones were read by immunoSEQ multiplex PCR, and TCRdb kept only the in-frame ones, dropping some. This table has roughly 250,000 clones, approximately 88% appearing once. Sequencing was performed on PBMCs or T cells enriched from blood (not recorded which). The receptors originated from a woman between 40 and 55 years old with acute COVID-19.

This chain connects TRBV11-2 to TRBJ1-3; no definite D call. Germline V lookup: CDR1 SGHAT, CDR2 FQNNGV. Trimming removed 1 base at V and 0 bases at J, with 13 bases between. The length of the CDR3 is 17 residues. CDR3 in amino acids: CASSLVRADRSGNTIYF. Here the CDR3 DNA reads TGTGCCAGCAGCTTAGTGCGCGCCGATCGCTCTGGAAACACCATATATTTT.

The V and J genes are TRBV27 and TRBJ1-1; D not certain. Deletions cut 4 bases from V and 3 bases from J, with 21 bases between. The CDR3 has 17 amino acids. Per the germline V gene, CDR1 is MNHEY and CDR2 is SMNVEV (reference sequence). In nucleotides, the CDR3 is TGTGCCAGCAGTTCTCTTTCCGGACGAGGGTACGACACTGAAGCTTTCTTT. Translated: CASSSLSGRGYDTEAFF.

V usage is TRBV27 and J usage is TRBJ2-1; the match to TRBD1 covers 9 bases. Germline values: CDR1 MNHEY, CDR2 SMNVEV (reference sequence). CDR3 size: 17 residues. The trim removed 5 bases at V and 4 bases at J, leaving 12 bases unmatched. CDR3 DNA sequence: TGTGCCAGCAGTCAGCCCCTCCGGGACAGGGCTTACAATGAGCAGTTCTTC. Translated, it gives CASSQPLRDRAYNEQFF.

V gene TRBV9 combines with J gene TRBJ1-1; D gene unclear. Germline V lookup: CDR1 SGDLS, CDR2 YYNGEE. The ends were cut back, 0 bases at V and 10 bases at J, with 10 bases in the middle. This CDR3 region has 12 residues. CDR3 nucleotides: TGTGCCAGCAGCGTAGGAGGGTCACGAGCTTTCTTT. It specifies CASSVGGSRAFF.

A single count supports this clone. This chain joins TRBV4-1 and TRBJ2-2; possible D gene TRBD2, 7 bases. V gave up 4 bases and J gave up 4 bases, with 16 bases separating them. Germline V gives CDR1 MGHRA, CDR2 YSYEKL. CDR3 length: 16 amino acids. CDR3 protein: CASSPRGGHSTGELFF. The CDR3 coding sequence is TGCGCCAGCAGCCCCCGCGGGGGACATTCCACCGGGGAGCTGTTTTTT.

This chain links TRBV7-8 with TRBJ2-5; the match to TRBD2 covers 7 bases. V lost 5 bases and J lost 2; bases outside the gene matches: 11. CDR3 size: 16 residues. The germline V gene has CDR1 SGHVS and CDR2 FQNEAQ. The CDR3 region is CASSPRPDGGQETQYF. In DNA, the CDR3 is TGTGCCAGCAGCCCACGGCCGGACGGGGGGCAAGAGACCCAGTACTTC. The variable domain in full, completed from reference TRBV7-8 and TRBJ2-5, reads GAGVSQSPRYKVAKRGQDVALRCDPISGHVSLFWYQQALGQGPEFLTYFQNEAQLDKSGLPSDRFFAERPEGSVSTLKIQRTQQEDSAVYLCASSPRPDGGQETQYFGPGTRLLVL.